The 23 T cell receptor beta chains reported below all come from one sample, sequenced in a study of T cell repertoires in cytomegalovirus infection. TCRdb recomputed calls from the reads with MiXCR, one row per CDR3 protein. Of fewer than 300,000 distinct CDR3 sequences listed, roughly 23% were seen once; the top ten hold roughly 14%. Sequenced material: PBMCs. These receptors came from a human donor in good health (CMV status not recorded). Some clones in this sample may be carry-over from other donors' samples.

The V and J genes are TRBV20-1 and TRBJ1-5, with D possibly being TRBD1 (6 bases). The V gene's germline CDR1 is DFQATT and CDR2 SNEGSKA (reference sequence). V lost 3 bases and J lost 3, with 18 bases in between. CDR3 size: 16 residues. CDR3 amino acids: CSARPPTGAFNQPQHF. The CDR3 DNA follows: TGCAGTGCTAGGCCACCGACAGGAGCCTTCAATCAGCCCCAGCATTTT.

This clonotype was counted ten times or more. CDR3 amino acids: CASSETAGTSGRRGQFF. DNA for the CDR3: TGTGCCAGCAGCGAAACCGCCGGGACTAGCGGGAGACGAGGGCAGTTCTTC. The V call is TRBV6-2 or TRBV6-3, the J call TRBJ2-1, with 14 bases matching TRBD2. The ends lost 6 bases at V and 12 bases at J; junction bases unmatched: 16. The CDR3 runs to 17 residues. In germline, CDR1 is MNHEY, CDR2 SVGEGT.

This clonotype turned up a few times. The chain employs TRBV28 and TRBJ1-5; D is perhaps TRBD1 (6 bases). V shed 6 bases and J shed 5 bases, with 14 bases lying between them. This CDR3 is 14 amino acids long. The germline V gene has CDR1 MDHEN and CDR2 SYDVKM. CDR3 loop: CASRQGEGYQPQHF. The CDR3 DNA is TGTGCCAGCAGACAGGGAGAGGGGTATCAGCCCCAGCATTTT.

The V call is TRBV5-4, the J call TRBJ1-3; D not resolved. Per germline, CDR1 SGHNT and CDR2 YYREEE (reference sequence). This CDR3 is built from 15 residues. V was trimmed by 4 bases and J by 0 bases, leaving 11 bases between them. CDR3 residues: CASSLTASSGNTIYF. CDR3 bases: TGTGCCAGCAGCCTCACAGCGAGCTCTGGAAACACCATATATTTT.

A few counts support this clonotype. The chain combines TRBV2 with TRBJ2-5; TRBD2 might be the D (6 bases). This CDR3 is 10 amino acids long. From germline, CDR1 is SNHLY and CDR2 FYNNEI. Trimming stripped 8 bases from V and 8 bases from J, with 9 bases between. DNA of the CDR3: TGTGCCAGCGGCGGGACTACCCAGTACTTC. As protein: CASGGTTQYF.

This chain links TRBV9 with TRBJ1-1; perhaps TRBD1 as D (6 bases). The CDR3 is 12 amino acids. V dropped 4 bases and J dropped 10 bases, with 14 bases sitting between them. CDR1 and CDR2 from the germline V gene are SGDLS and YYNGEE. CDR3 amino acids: CASSPRTRGAFF. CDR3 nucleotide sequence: TGTGCCAGCAGCCCGAGGACCAGGGGAGCTTTCTTT.

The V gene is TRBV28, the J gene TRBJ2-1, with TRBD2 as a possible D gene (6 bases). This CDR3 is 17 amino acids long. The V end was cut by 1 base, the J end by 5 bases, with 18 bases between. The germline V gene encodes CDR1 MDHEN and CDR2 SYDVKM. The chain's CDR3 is CASSLFTGVAKNNEQFF. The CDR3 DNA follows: TGTGCCAGCAGTTTATTCACGGGAGTCGCGAAAAACAATGAGCAGTTCTTC. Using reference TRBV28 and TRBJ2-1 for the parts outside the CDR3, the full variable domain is DVKVTQSSRYLVKRTGEKVFLECVQDMDHENMFWYRQDPGLGLRLIYFSYDVKMKEKGDIPEGYSVSREKKERFSLILESASTNQTSMYLCASSLFTGVAKNNEQFFGPGTRLTVL.

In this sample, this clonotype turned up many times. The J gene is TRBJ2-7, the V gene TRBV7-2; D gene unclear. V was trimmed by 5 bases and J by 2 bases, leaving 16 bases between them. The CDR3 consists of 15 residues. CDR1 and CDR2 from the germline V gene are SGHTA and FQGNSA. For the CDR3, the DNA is TGTGCCAGCAGCCTAGTGGTAGCCCCCGCCTACGAGCAGTACTTC. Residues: CASSLVVAPAYEQYF. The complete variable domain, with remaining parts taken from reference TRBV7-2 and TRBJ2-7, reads GAGVSQSPSNKVTEKGKDVELRCDPISGHTALYWYRQSLGQGLEFLIYFQGNSAPDKSGLPSDRFSAERTGGSVSTLTIQRTQQEDSAVYLCASSLVVAPAYEQYFGPGTRLTVT.

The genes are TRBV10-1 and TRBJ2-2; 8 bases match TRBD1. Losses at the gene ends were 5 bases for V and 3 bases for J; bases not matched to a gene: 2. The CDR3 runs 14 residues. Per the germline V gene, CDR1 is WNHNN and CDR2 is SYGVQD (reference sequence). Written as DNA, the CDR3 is TGCGCCAGCAGTTCGACAGGGGACACCGGGGAGCTGTTTTTT. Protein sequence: CASSSTGDTGELFF.

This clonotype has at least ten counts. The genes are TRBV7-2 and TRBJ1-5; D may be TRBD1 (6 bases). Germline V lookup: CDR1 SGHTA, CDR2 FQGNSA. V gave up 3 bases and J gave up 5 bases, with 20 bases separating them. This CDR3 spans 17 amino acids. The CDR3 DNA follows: TGTGCCAGCAGCTTTATGGGGGGGACAATGGAGGATCAGCCCCAGCATTTT. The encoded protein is CASSFMGGTMEDQPQHF.

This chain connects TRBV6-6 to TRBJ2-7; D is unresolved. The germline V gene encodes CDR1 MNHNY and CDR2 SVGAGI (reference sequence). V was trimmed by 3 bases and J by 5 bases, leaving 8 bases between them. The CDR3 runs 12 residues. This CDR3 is CASSYTVHEQYF. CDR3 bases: TGTGCCAGCAGTTATACAGTCCACGAGCAGTACTTC.

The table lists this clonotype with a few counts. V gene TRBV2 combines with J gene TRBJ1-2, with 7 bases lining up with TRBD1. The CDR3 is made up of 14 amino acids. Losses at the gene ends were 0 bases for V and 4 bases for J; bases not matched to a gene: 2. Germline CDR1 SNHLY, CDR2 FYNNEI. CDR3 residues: CASSEAGGIYGYTF. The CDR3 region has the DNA TGTGCCAGCAGTGAAGCAGGGGGCATCTATGGCTACACCTTC.

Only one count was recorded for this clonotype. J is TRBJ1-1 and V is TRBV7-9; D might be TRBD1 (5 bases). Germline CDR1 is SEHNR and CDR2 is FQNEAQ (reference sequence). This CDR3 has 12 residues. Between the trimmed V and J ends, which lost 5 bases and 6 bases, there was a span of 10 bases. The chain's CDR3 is CASSRGESEAFF. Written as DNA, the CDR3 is TGTGCCAGCAGCAGAGGGGAGTCTGAAGCTTTCTTT. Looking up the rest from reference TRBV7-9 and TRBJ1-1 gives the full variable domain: DTGVSQNPRHKITKRGQNVTFRCDPISEHNRLYWYRQTLGQGPEFLTYFQNEAQLEKSRLLSDRFSAERPKGSFSTLEIQRTEQGDSAMYLCASSRGESEAFFGQGTRLTVV.

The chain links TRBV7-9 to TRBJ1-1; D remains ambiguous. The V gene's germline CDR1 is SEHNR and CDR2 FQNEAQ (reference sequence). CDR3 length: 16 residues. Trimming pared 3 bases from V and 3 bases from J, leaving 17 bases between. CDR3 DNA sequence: TGTGCCAGCAGCTTCTACAGCCTATCGGATGACACTGAAGCTTTCTTT. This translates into CASSFYSLSDDTEAFF.

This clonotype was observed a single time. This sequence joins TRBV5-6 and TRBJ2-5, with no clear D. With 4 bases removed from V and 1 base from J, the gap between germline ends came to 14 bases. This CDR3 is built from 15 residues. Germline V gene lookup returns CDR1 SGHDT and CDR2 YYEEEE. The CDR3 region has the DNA TGTGCCAGCAGCGGAAGGGCCCCAGGCCAAGAGACCCAGTACTTC. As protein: CASSGRAPGQETQYF.

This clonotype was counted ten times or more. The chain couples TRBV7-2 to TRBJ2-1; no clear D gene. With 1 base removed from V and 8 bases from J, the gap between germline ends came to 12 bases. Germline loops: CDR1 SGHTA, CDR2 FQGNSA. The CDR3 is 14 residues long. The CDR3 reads CASSLVSQLDEQFF. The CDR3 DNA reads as TGTGCCAGCAGCTTAGTAAGCCAACTCGATGAGCAGTTCTTC.

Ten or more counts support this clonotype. The CDR3 here is CASSFDWGLTYEQYV. The CDR3 nucleotides are TGTGCCAGCAGCTTTGATTGGGGACTCACCTACGAGCAGTACGTC. The chain combines TRBV7-2 with TRBJ2-7; D perhaps matches TRBD2 (6 bases). The CDR3 is 15 residues long. V lost 3 bases, J lost 2 bases, and 14 bases lay in between. The germline V gene encodes CDR1 SGHTA and CDR2 FQGNSA.

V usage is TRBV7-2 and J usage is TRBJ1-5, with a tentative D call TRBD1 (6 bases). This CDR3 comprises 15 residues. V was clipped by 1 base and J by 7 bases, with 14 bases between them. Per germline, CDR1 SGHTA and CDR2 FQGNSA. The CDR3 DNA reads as TGTGCCAGCAGCTTAGTTTCAGGGGTGAGCCAGCCCCAGCATTTT. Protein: CASSLVSGVSQPQHF.

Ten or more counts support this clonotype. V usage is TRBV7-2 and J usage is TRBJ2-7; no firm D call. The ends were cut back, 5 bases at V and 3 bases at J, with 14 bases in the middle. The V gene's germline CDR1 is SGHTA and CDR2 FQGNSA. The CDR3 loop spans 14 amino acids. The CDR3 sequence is CASSARGEIYEQYF. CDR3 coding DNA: TGTGCCAGCAGCGCCCGTGGGGAAATCTACGAGCAGTACTTC.

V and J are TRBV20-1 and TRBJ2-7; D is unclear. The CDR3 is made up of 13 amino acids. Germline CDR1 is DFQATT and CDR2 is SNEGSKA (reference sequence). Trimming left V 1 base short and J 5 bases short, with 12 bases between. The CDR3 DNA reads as TGCAGTGCTAGAGGAGAAAGGCCCCACGAGCAGTACTTC. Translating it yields CSARGERPHEQYF.

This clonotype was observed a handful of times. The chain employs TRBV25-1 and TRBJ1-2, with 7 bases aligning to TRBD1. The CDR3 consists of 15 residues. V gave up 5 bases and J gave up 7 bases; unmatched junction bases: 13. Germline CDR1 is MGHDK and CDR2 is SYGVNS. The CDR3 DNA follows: TGTGCCAGCAGTCCCCTCCTGACAGGGAGTAGTGGCTACACCTTC. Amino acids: CASSPLLTGSSGYTF.

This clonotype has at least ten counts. The CDR3 sequence: CASSEEGAGSEKLFF. In nucleotides, the CDR3 is TGTGCCAGCAGTGAAGAGGGGGCAGGGAGCGAAAAACTGTTTTTT. This sequence joins TRBV6-1 and TRBJ1-4; 7 positions agree with TRBD1. Germline V gives CDR1 MNHNS, CDR2 SASEGT. The CDR3 runs to 15 residues. V shed 1 base, J shed 8 bases, and the junction held 7 bases outside the gene matches.

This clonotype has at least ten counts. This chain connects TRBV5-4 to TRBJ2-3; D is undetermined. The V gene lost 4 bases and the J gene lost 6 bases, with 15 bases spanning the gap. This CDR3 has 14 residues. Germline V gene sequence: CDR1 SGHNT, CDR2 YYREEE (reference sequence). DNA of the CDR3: TGTGCCAGCAGCCCCGGCCTAACCCCGGATACGCAGTATTTT. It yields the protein CASSPGLTPDTQYF.